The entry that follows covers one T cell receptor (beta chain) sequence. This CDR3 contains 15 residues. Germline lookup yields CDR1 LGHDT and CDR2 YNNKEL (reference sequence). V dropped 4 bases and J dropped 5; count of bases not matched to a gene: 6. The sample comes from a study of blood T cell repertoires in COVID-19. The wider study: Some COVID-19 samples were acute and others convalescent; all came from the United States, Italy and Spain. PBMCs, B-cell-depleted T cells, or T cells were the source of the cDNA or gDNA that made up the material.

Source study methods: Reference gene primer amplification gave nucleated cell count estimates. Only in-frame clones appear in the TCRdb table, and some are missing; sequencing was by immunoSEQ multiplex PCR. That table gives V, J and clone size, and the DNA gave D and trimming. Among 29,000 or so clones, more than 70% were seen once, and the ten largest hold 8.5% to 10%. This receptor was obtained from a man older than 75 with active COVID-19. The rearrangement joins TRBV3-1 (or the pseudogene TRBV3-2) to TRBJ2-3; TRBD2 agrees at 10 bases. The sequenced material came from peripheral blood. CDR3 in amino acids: CASSLSSGGVDTQYF. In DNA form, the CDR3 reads TGTGCCAGCAGCCTGTCTAGCGGGGGTGTAGATACGCAGTATTTT.